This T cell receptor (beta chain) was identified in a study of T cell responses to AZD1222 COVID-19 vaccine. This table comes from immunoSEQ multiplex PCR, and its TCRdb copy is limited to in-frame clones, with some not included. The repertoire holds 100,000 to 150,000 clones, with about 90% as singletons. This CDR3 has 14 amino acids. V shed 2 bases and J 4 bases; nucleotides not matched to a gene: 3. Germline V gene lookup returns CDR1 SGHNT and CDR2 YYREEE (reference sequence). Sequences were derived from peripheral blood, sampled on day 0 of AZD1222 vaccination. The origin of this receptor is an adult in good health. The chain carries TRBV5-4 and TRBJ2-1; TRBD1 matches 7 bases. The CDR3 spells CASSLPQGYNEQFF. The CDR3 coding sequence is TGTGCCAGCAGCTTACCACAGGGGTACAATGAGCAGTTCTTC.